These T cell receptor beta chains were read from a single sample in a study of T cell responses to AZD1222 COVID-19 vaccine. Some clones are missing from TCRdb's copy, which holds only in-frame ones; the method was immunoSEQ multiplex PCR. Of roughly 80,000 clones in the sample, around 90% were seen once. The sequencing used peripheral blood, collected on day 0 of MenACWY control vaccination. The receptors here all came from an adult in good health. Each CDR3 is given with its conserved first and last residue. The order of the fields is D gene, V gene, clone size, J gene, CDR3 protein, CDR3 DNA. The D gene is left open where the match is weak. Not all rows give a size; the values are once, few, many and, for expanded clones, a class.

d_call: NA
v_call: TRBV12-3/TRBV12-4
clone_size: once
j_call: TRBJ1-3
cdr3_aa: CASSFPGATIYF
cdr3_nt: TGTGCCAGCAGTTTTCCCGGGGCCACCATATATTTT

d_call: NA
v_call: TRBV2
clone_size: NA
j_call: TRBJ2-2
cdr3_aa: CASSARELRRASGELFF
cdr3_nt: TGTGCCAGCAGTGCAAGGGAATTGAGAAGGGCGAGCGGGGAGCTGTTTTTT

d_call: TRBD1
v_call: TRBV11-3
clone_size: NA
j_call: TRBJ2-7
cdr3_aa: CASSSDRGSRYEQYF
cdr3_nt: TGTGCCAGCAGCTCCGACAGGGGGAGCCGCTACGAGCAGTACTTC

d_call: NA
v_call: TRBV28
clone_size: NA
j_call: TRBJ1-3
cdr3_aa: CASSFHQGFSGNTIYF
cdr3_nt: TGTGCCAGCAGTTTCCATCAGGGGTTCTCTGGAAACACCATATATTTT

d_call: NA
v_call: TRBV30
clone_size: NA
j_call: TRBJ2-3
cdr3_aa: CAWIRSTSTDTQYF
cdr3_nt: TGTGCCTGGATTAGATCGACTAGCACAGATACGCAGTATTTT

d_call: NA
v_call: TRBV15
clone_size: NA
j_call: TRBJ1-1
cdr3_aa: CATSRDVTGVLGAFF
cdr3_nt: TGTGCCACCAGCAGAGATGTAACGGGAGTTTTAGGAGCTTTCTTT

d_call: NA
v_call: TRBV12-3/TRBV12-4
clone_size: NA
j_call: TRBJ1-2
cdr3_aa: CASSPGLNYGYTF
cdr3_nt: TGTGCCAGCAGTCCTGGACTGAACTATGGCTACACCTTC

d_call: NA
v_call: TRBV7-2
clone_size: NA
j_call: TRBJ1-1
cdr3_aa: CASSLALVSGPEAFF
cdr3_nt: TGTGCCAGCAGCTTAGCACTAGTGAGTGGGCCTGAAGCTTTCTTT

d_call: NA
v_call: TRBV28
clone_size: NA
j_call: TRBJ1-1
cdr3_aa: CASSLGMNTEAFF
cdr3_nt: TGTGCCAGCAGTTTGGGAATGAACACTGAAGCTTTCTTT

d_call: NA
v_call: TRBV2
clone_size: NA
j_call: TRBJ2-4
cdr3_aa: CASTGTGRGGGIQYF
cdr3_nt: TGTGCCAGCACAGGTACAGGGAGGGGTGGCGGCATTCAGTACTTC

d_call: TRBD2
v_call: TRBV6-1
clone_size: NA
j_call: TRBJ2-1
cdr3_aa: CASSERTSGGPEQFF
cdr3_nt: TGTGCCAGCAGTGAAAGGACTAGCGGGGGGCCTGAGCAGTTCTTC

d_call: NA
v_call: TRBV7-8
clone_size: few
j_call: TRBJ2-1
cdr3_aa: CASSLAPRDEQFF
cdr3_nt: TGTGCCAGCAGCTTAGCCCCTAGGGATGAGCAGTTCTTC

d_call: NA
v_call: TRBV4-2
clone_size: NA
j_call: TRBJ1-2
cdr3_aa: CASSALSGDPNYGYTF
cdr3_nt: TGTGCCAGCAGCGCCCTTTCAGGGGACCCTAACTATGGCTACACCTTC

d_call: TRBD2
v_call: TRBV5-5
clone_size: NA
j_call: TRBJ2-1
cdr3_aa: CASEGGAGGRNNEQFF
cdr3_nt: TGTGCCAGCGAGGGGGGAGCGGGGGGGAGGAACAATGAGCAGTTCTTC

d_call: NA
v_call: TRBV4-1
clone_size: NA
j_call: TRBJ2-7
cdr3_aa: CASSQGQGNSEQYF
cdr3_nt: TGCGCCAGCAGCCAAGGTCAGGGGAACTCCGAGCAGTACTTC

d_call: TRBD2
v_call: TRBV5-1
clone_size: NA
j_call: TRBJ2-1
cdr3_aa: CASSYYSGGNNEQFF
cdr3_nt: TGCGCCAGCAGCTACTATAGCGGGGGGAACAATGAGCAGTTCTTC

d_call: NA
v_call: TRBV6-5
clone_size: NA
j_call: TRBJ2-2
cdr3_aa: CASSYFGGTGELFF
cdr3_nt: TGTGCCAGCAGTTACTTCGGAGGGACCGGGGAGCTGTTTTTT

d_call: NA
v_call: TRBV19
clone_size: once
j_call: TRBJ1-1
cdr3_aa: CASSKLGATEAFF
cdr3_nt: TGTGCCAGTAGTAAGTTAGGGGCCACTGAAGCTTTCTTT

d_call: NA
v_call: TRBV7-2
clone_size: NA
j_call: TRBJ2-5
cdr3_aa: CASSLASSPVETQYF
cdr3_nt: TGTGCCAGCAGCCTAGCGTCTAGCCCGGTAGAGACCCAGTACTTC

d_call: NA
v_call: TRBV27
clone_size: NA
j_call: TRBJ1-1
cdr3_aa: CASSDRDLNTEAFF
cdr3_nt: TGTGCCAGCAGTGATCGGGATCTGAACACTGAAGCTTTCTTT

d_call: TRBD1
v_call: TRBV28
clone_size: NA
j_call: TRBJ2-7
cdr3_aa: CASSPNRGAYEQYF
cdr3_nt: TGTGCCAGCAGTCCTAACAGGGGAGCCTACGAGCAGTACTTC

d_call: NA
v_call: TRBV14
clone_size: NA
j_call: TRBJ1-4
cdr3_aa: CASRLTGSW
cdr3_nt: TGTGCCAGCAGGCTGACAGGTTCCTGG

d_call: NA
v_call: TRBV3-1/TRBV3-2
clone_size: NA
j_call: TRBJ1-3
cdr3_aa: CASSQAVGVSGNTIYF
cdr3_nt: TGTGCCAGCAGCCAAGCGGTGGGGGTCTCTGGAAACACCATATATTTT

d_call: TRBD1
v_call: TRBV7-2
clone_size: NA
j_call: TRBJ1-4
cdr3_aa: CASSSTGGEGEKLFF
cdr3_nt: TGTGCCAGCAGTTCCACAGGGGGCGAAGGCGAAAAACTGTTTTTT

d_call: TRBD1
v_call: TRBV3-1/TRBV3-2
clone_size: NA
j_call: TRBJ1-1
cdr3_aa: CASSPTGAGDTEAFF
cdr3_nt: TGTGCCAGCAGCCCGACAGGGGCCGGTGACACTGAAGCTTTCTTT

d_call: TRBD1
v_call: TRBV7-3
clone_size: NA
j_call: TRBJ2-2
cdr3_aa: CASSSTATGVNTGELFF
cdr3_nt: TGTGCCAGCAGCTCGACCGCTACAGGGGTAAACACCGGGGAGCTGTTTTTT

d_call: NA
v_call: TRBV6-4
clone_size: once
j_call: TRBJ1-1
cdr3_aa: CASSGRMESGNTEAFF
cdr3_nt: TGTGCCAGCAGTGGTCGGATGGAGTCTGGGAACACTGAAGCTTTCTTT

d_call: TRBD1
v_call: TRBV28
clone_size: NA
j_call: TRBJ1-1
cdr3_aa: CASSRPRGQGNTEAFF
cdr3_nt: TGTGCCAGCAGTCGGCCCCGTGGACAGGGGAACACTGAAGCTTTCTTT

d_call: NA
v_call: TRBV6-2/TRBV6-3
clone_size: NA
j_call: TRBJ2-7
cdr3_aa: CASSYSWGEQYF
cdr3_nt: TGTGCCAGCAGTTACTCCTGGGGGGAGCAGTACTTC

d_call: TRBD2
v_call: TRBV4-1
clone_size: NA
j_call: TRBJ2-6
cdr3_aa: CASSQGGSGANVLTF
cdr3_nt: TGCGCCAGCAGCCAGGGAGGGTCAGGGGCCAACGTCCTGACTTTC

d_call: NA
v_call: TRBV7-2
clone_size: NA
j_call: TRBJ1-1
cdr3_aa: CASSLREGGTEAFF
cdr3_nt: TGTGCCAGCTCTTTAAGGGAGGGCGGCACTGAAGCTTTCTTT